The present TCR beta chain was sequenced within a study of T cell responses to AZD1222 COVID-19 vaccine. This table comes from immunoSEQ multiplex PCR, and its TCRdb copy is limited to in-frame clones, with some not included. The repertoire holds under 150,000 clones, with about 89% as singletons. The CDR3 has 14 residues. V was clipped by 0 bases and J by 5 bases, with 8 bases between them. CDR1 and CDR2 from the germline V gene are LGHDT and YNNKEL (reference sequence). V usage is TRBV3-1 (or the pseudogene TRBV3-2) and J usage is TRBJ1-5; the D is unclear. The sequencing used peripheral blood, collected on day 0 of MenACWY control vaccination. This receptor was identified in an adult in good health. CDR3 amino acids: CASSQDAFYQPQHF. As DNA, the CDR3 is TGTGCCAGCAGCCAAGACGCATTCTATCAGCCCCAGCATTTT.